A selection of T cell receptor beta chains follows, all from one sample in a study of post-analysis software for immune sequencing data. Via MiXCR, TCRdb re-called the PCR reads, giving one row per CDR3 protein. This sample has around 400,000 distinct CDR3 sequences; around a third occur once, and the top ten carry 13%. Sequencing was done on a sample of blood. These receptors all stem from a girl aged 10-17 years with multiple sclerosis. CDR3s include the opening cysteine and the closing phenylalanine or tryptophan. The D gene is left open where the match is weak. The listing skips clone size in some rows; elsewhere it reads once, few, many or a size class.

size	D	V	J	CDR3	DNA
-	-	TRBV12-3/TRBV12-4	TRBJ1-6	CASSLRDNSPPHF	TGTGCCAGCAGTTTACGGGATAATTCACCCCCCCACTTT
-	-	TRBV3-1	TRBJ2-7	CASSQDISYEQYF	TGTGCCAGCAGCCAAGATATCTCCTACGAGCAGTACTTC
few	TRBD1	TRBV4-2	TRBJ2-1	CASGQGYNEQFF	TGTGCCAGCGGACAGGGTTACAATGAGCAGTTCTTC
-	-	TRBV6-2/TRBV6-3	TRBJ1-2	CASSQGTEVDYTF	TGTGCCAGCAGTCAGGGGACGGAAGTTGACTACACCTTC
-	-	TRBV11-1	TRBJ1-5	CASSLGLRGSQPQHF	TGTGCCAGCAGCTTAGGCCTAAGGGGATCTCAGCCCCAGCATTTT
many	-	TRBV10-3	TRBJ2-1	CAISRAGINNEQFF	TGTGCCATCAGTCGGGCGGGGATCAACAATGAGCAGTTCTTC
-	-	TRBV7-9	TRBJ2-5	CASSSIEETQYF	TGTGCCAGCAGTTCCATTGAAGAGACCCAGTACTTC
-	-	TRBV7-9	TRBJ2-1	CASSLAFAPSLRAAYNEQFF	TGTGCCAGCAGCTTAGCGTTCGCGCCTTCCCTCAGGGCGGCCTACAATGAGCAGTTCTTC
-	-	TRBV18	TRBJ2-5	CASSPRPLTETQYF	TGTGCCAGCTCACCGCGCCCCCTCACGGAGACCCAGTACTTC
-	-	TRBV6-2/TRBV6-3	TRBJ1-2	CASTGDGYTF	TGTGCCAGCACCGGGGATGGCTACACCTTC
-	-	TRBV20-1	TRBJ1-5	CSASLDEINQPQHF	TGCAGTGCTAGTCTGGACGAGATCAATCAGCCCCAGCATTTT
-	-	TRBV5-1	TRBJ2-5	CASSLYSGFEETQYF	TGCGCCAGCAGCTTGTATTCGGGATTTGAGGAGACCCAGTACTTC
many	-	TRBV20-1	TRBJ2-5	CSAAPATQYF	TGCAGTGCCGCCCCAGCGACCCAGTACTTC
few	-	TRBV10-1	TRBJ2-7	CASSEAGVDDEQYF	TGCGCCAGCAGTGAGGCAGGGGTCGACGACGAGCAGTACTTC
-	-	TRBV4-2	TRBJ2-5	CASSQGGLEETQYF	TGTGCCAGCAGCCAAGGCGGGCTAGAAGAGACCCAGTACTTC
few	-	TRBV6-5	TRBJ1-1	CASSYMGKNTEAFF	TGTGCCAGCAGTTACATGGGGAAGAACACTGAAGCTTTCTTT
-	-	TRBV7-9	TRBJ2-7	CASSTDGYEQYF	TGTGCCAGCAGCACCGACGGCTACGAGCAGTACTTC
-	-	TRBV12-5	TRBJ1-2	CASGFFQIQGYTF	TGTGCTAGTGGTTTTTTCCAAATCCAAGGCTACACCTTC
-	-	TRBV20-1	TRBJ2-7	CSARDSLGGYEQYF	TGCAGTGCTAGGGACAGTCTGGGTGGTTACGAGCAGTACTTC
-	-	TRBV6-6	TRBJ1-1	CASAGAFF	TGTGCCTCCGCCGGAGCTTTCTTT
-	TRBD1	TRBV25-1	TRBJ2-1	CASSDSGQGYNEQFF	TGTGCCAGCAGTGACTCGGGACAGGGGTACAATGAGCAGTTCTTC
few	-	TRBV28	TRBJ1-5	CASSTTAAQHF	TGTGCCAGCAGTACCACAGCGGCCCAGCATTTT
-	TRBD1	TRBV9	TRBJ2-7	CASSAGTGTGEQYF	TGTGCCAGCAGCGCCGGGACAGGGACGGGCGAGCAGTACTTC